The clone carrying this T cell receptor (beta chain) was counted ten times or more. This sample was included in a study of identical twins. This CDR3 is 14 amino acids long. V lost 3 bases and J lost 5, with 13 bases in between. From the 5' RACE reads, TCRdb called clonotypes with MiXCR, one entry per CDR3 protein. This sample has 300,000 to 400,000 distinct CDR3 sequences; around an eighth occur once, and the top ten carry around 7.8%. These sequences were also reported in another study, on yellow fever vaccine responses in identical twins.

The clonotype was recovered from a woman aged 18-29 years in good health. The sequenced sample consisted of CD8+ T cells sorted from blood. The chain joins TRBV12-3 or TRBV12-4 to TRBJ2-5; a possible D gene is TRBD2 (6 bases). The CDR3 sequence is CASSLGTGEETQYF. CDR3 DNA sequence: TGTGCCAGCAGTTTGGGCACGGGAGAGGAGACCCAGTACTTC.